These 8 T cell receptor beta chains came from one sample sequenced in a study of T cell responses to AZD1222 COVID-19 vaccine. TCRdb keeps only in-frame clones here, not all; method: immunoSEQ multiplex PCR. The data hold about 160,000 clones, with around 90% observed a single time. The sample here was peripheral blood, taken 28 days after the second AZD1222 dose. These receptors all come from an adult who received the AZD1222 COVID-19 vaccine.

This sequence joins TRBV6-5 and TRBJ1-2, with D possibly TRBD1 on 5 matching bases. Germline loops: CDR1 MNHEY, CDR2 SVGAGI. CDR3 length: 13 amino acids. V shed 10 bases and J shed 6 bases, with 18 bases lying between them. CDR3 protein: CATNGWTRDGYTF. CDR3 sequence (DNA): TGTGCCACAAACGGTTGGACAAGGGATGGCTACACCTTC.

The V gene is TRBV5-4, the J gene TRBJ1-3, with no clear D. The germline V gene has CDR1 SGHNT and CDR2 YYREEE (reference sequence). The CDR3 contains 14 residues. The V gene lost 2 bases and the J gene lost 4 bases, with 10 bases spanning the gap. CDR3 loop: CASSLAGPGNTIYF. CDR3 sequence (DNA): TGTGCCAGCAGCTTAGCGGGCCCAGGAAACACCATATATTTT.

Here the CDR3 reads CASRSDSSYEQYF. The CDR3 DNA follows: TGCGCCAGCCGCTCGGACAGTTCCTACGAGCAGTACTTC. The genes are TRBV10-2 and TRBJ2-7; the D gene is possibly TRBD1 (6 bases). The germline gives CDR1 WSHSY, CDR2 SAAADI. The CDR3 has 13 residues. V was shortened by 8 bases and J by 1 base, with 12 bases between the two germline ends.

This rearrangement joins TRBV27 to TRBJ2-1, with D maybe TRBD2 (5 bases). Per the germline V gene, CDR1 is MNHEY and CDR2 is SMNVEV (reference sequence). This CDR3 is 14 amino acids long. V lost 6 bases and J lost 1, with 10 bases in between. CDR3 in DNA: TGTGCCAGCAGCCCTGGACTTTCCTACAATGAGCAGTTCTTC. Translation gives CASSPGLSYNEQFF.

The chain links TRBV24-1 to TRBJ2-1, with TRBD2 identical over 7 bases. CDR1 and CDR2 from the germline V gene are KGHDR and SFDVKD. Trimming cost V 4 bases and J 9 bases; bases outside gene matches: 11. CDR3 length: 15 residues. The CDR3 DNA follows: TGTGCCACCAGTGAAAATAATGGAGCGGGAACTGAGCAGTTCTTC. Translation: CATSENNGAGTEQFF.

This chain uses TRBV7-8 with TRBJ1-1, with D possibly being TRBD1 (5 bases). The CDR3 has 13 amino acids. From germline, CDR1 is SGHVS and CDR2 FQNEAQ. Trimming took 5 bases from V and 7 from J, leaving 14 bases between them. This chain's CDR3 is CASSTPGTGEAFF. The CDR3 coding sequence is TGTGCCAGCAGCACACCCGGGACGGGTGAAGCTTTCTTT.

This chain joins TRBV20-1 and TRBJ2-7, with 11 bases aligning to TRBD2. Germline V gene lookup returns CDR1 DFQATT and CDR2 SNEGSKA (reference sequence). This CDR3 has 14 residues. The V segment lost 3 bases and the J segment 3 bases; nucleotides outside the gene matches: 4. The CDR3 here is CSASDLAGGYEQYF. The CDR3 coding sequence is TGCAGTGCTAGTGACCTAGCGGGAGGCTACGAGCAGTACTTC.

The rearrangement links TRBV27 to TRBJ1-1; the match to TRBD1 covers 9 bases. V lost 4 bases and J lost 7; bases outside the gene matches: 7. Germline CDR1 and CDR2: MNHEY and SMNVEV (reference sequence). The CDR3 runs 14 residues. CDR3: CASSSQTGGSEAFF. The CDR3 coding sequence is TGTGCCAGCAGTTCGCAAACAGGGGGCAGTGAAGCTTTCTTT.